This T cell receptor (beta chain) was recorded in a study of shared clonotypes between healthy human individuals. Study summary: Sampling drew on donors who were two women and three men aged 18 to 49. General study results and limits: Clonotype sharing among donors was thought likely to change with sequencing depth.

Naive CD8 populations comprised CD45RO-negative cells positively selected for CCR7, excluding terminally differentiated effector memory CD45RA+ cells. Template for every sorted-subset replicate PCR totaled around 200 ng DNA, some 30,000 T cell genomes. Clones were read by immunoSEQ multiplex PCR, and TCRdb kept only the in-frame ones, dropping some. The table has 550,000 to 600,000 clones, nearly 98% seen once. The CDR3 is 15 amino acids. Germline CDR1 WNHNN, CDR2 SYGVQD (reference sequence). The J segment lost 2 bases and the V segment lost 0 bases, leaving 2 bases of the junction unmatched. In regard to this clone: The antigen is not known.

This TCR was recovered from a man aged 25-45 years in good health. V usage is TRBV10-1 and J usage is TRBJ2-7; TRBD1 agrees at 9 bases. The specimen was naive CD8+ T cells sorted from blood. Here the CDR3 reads CASSESGQGTYEQYF. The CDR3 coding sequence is TGCGCCAGCAGTGAGTCCGGACAGGGGACCTACGAGCAGTACTTC.